These T cell receptor beta chains were read from a single sample in a study of shared clonotypes between healthy human individuals. Method: immunoSEQ multiplex PCR; TCRdb's copy keeps in-frame clones and lacks some. The repertoire holds about 460,000 clones, with approximately 77% as singletons. Sample: PBMCs. The receptors derive from a woman between 40 and 55 years old in good health. Some clones in this sample may be carry-over from other donors' samples. CDR3s include the opening cysteine and the closing phenylalanine or tryptophan. D genes are given only for firm matches. The size of a clone is reported for some rows only, either as once, few or many, or as a class for expanded clones.

D: NA; size: many; V: TRBV9; J: TRBJ2-4; DNA: TGTGCCAGCAGCGTAGAATCGAGCAGCATTCAGTACTTC; CDR3: CASSVESSSIQYF
D: NA; size: once; V: TRBV2; J: TRBJ2-7; DNA: TGTGCCAGCAGTGAAAGGGGGGGCTTCTGGATTAGCTCCTACGAGCAGTACTTC; CDR3: CASSERGGFWISSYEQYF
D: NA; size: NA; V: TRBV30; J: TRBJ2-2; DNA: TGTGCCTGGAGTTCCGGACAGGGAGGGATCGGGGAGCTGTTTTTT; CDR3: CAWSSGQGGIGELFF
D: NA; size: few; V: TRBV18; J: TRBJ2-2; DNA: TGTGCCAGCTCACCAGCAGGAATCACCGGGGAGCTGTTTTTT; CDR3: CASSPAGITGELFF
D: NA; size: NA; V: TRBV7-2; J: TRBJ2-5; DNA: TGTGCCAGCAGCCCGGGGTTGGGTTGGGGGGCAATCAGCGAGACCCAGTACTTC; CDR3: CASSPGLGWGAISETQYF
D: NA; size: few; V: TRBV27; J: TRBJ2-1; DNA: TGTGCCAGCAGTGGACTCAGGGCCGGCTCCTACAATGAGCAGTTCTTC; CDR3: CASSGLRAGSYNEQFF
D: TRBD2; size: NA; V: TRBV9; J: TRBJ2-7; DNA: TGTGCCAGCAGCGGGGGACTAGTTCCCTACGAGCAGTACTTC; CDR3: CASSGGLVPYEQYF
D: NA; size: NA; V: TRBV7-2; J: TRBJ2-3; DNA: TGTGCCAGCAGGCCAGGTGGGACAGATACGCAGTATTTT; CDR3: CASRPGGTDTQYF
D: TRBD2; size: NA; V: TRBV5-4; J: TRBJ2-1; DNA: TGTGCCAGCAGCTTAACTAGCGGGACGGGTAATGAGCAGTTCTTC; CDR3: CASSLTSGTGNEQFF
D: TRBD2; size: NA; V: TRBV7-9; J: TRBJ2-1; DNA: TGTGCCAGCAGCTTAGCCCGGGAGGCCAATGAGCAGTTCTTC; CDR3: CASSLAREANEQFF
D: TRBD1; size: once; V: TRBV2; J: TRBJ1-2; DNA: TGTGCCAGCAGTGAAGCGCTGAGTGGGCAGGGGGGAGGCTACACCTTC; CDR3: CASSEALSGQGGGYTF
D: NA; size: few; V: TRBV27; J: TRBJ1-5; DNA: TGTGCCAGCATGGGAGTTGGTCAGCCCCAGCATTTT; CDR3: CASMGVGQPQHF
D: TRBD1; size: NA; V: TRBV6-5; J: TRBJ1-2; DNA: TGTGCCAGCAGTCGTACAGGGGGCGTTTACTATGGCTACACCTTC; CDR3: CASSRTGGVYYGYTF
D: NA; size: NA; V: TRBV7-2; J: TRBJ2-7; DNA: TGTGCCAGCAGCTTAGGGTCAGCCTACGAGCAGTACTTC; CDR3: CASSLGSAYEQYF
D: TRBD2; size: few; V: TRBV19; J: TRBJ2-1; DNA: TGTGCCAGTACCCCTTTCGGGACTAGCGGGAACTACAATGAGCAGTTCTTC; CDR3: CASTPFGTSGNYNEQFF
D: NA; size: NA; V: TRBV29-1; J: TRBJ2-7; DNA: TGCAGCTTTCTGAAATCAGGGAGCGTCGAGCAGTACTTC; CDR3: CSFLKSGSVEQYF
D: NA; size: NA; V: TRBV7-3; J: TRBJ2-2; DNA: TGTGCCAGCAGCTTAGGGGCCAACACCGGGGAGCTGTTTTTT; CDR3: CASSLGANTGELFF
D: TRBD1; size: NA; V: TRBV5-1; J: TRBJ2-1; DNA: TGCGCCAGCAGCCCGGGACAGGGGAGGGTCAATGAGCAGTTCTTC; CDR3: CASSPGQGRVNEQFF
D: TRBD1; size: NA; V: TRBV19; J: TRBJ2-7; DNA: TGTGCCAGTAGTTGGGGGCAGGGGGCCTACGAGCAGTACTTC; CDR3: CASSWGQGAYEQYF
D: NA; size: NA; V: TRBV5-4; J: TRBJ2-5; DNA: TGTGCCAGCAGCTTGGCCGGGAGTTCAGAGACCCAGTACTTC; CDR3: CASSLAGSSETQYF
D: NA; size: once; V: TRBV30; J: TRBJ1-4; DNA: TGTGCCTGGAGTTCAGGTGGAGAAAAACTGTTTTTT; CDR3: CAWSSGGEKLFF
D: TRBD1; size: NA; V: TRBV6-1; J: TRBJ2-7; DNA: TGTGCCAGCAGTGGACGACAGGGAGTGTTGTACGAGCAGTACTTC; CDR3: CASSGRQGVLYEQYF
D: TRBD2; size: NA; V: TRBV5-8; J: TRBJ2-7; DNA: TGTGCCAGCACCCCACTAGCGGGCTCCTACGAGCAGTACTTC; CDR3: CASTPLAGSYEQYF
D: NA; size: few; V: TRBV2; J: TRBJ2-7; DNA: TGTGCCAGCAAGCAGGGTACCTACGAGCAGTACTTC; CDR3: CASKQGTYEQYF
D: NA; size: NA; V: TRBV5-4; J: TRBJ2-2; DNA: TGTGCCAGCAGCTTGGCCAGAGGGGCGGTCACCGGGGAGCTGTTTTTT; CDR3: CASSLARGAVTGELFF
D: NA; size: once; V: TRBV11-2; J: TRBJ2-2; DNA: TGTGCCAGCAGCTTAGTCTTACAGGGAGGGACCGGGGAGCTGTTTTTT; CDR3: CASSLVLQGGTGELFF
D: TRBD2; size: NA; V: TRBV27; J: TRBJ2-7; DNA: TGTGCCAGCAGGCCCAGGACTAGCGGCTCCTACGAGCAGTACTTC; CDR3: CASRPRTSGSYEQYF
D: TRBD2; size: NA; V: TRBV9; J: TRBJ2-3; DNA: TGTGCCAGCAGCGTAACTAGCGGGAATCGAGAAATCTCAGATACGCAGTATTTT; CDR3: CASSVTSGNREISDTQYF
D: NA; size: many; V: TRBV11-2; J: TRBJ2-5; DNA: TGTGCCAGCAGCCTACAGTACCAAGAGACCCAGTACTTC; CDR3: CASSLQYQETQYF
D: NA; size: once; V: TRBV2; J: TRBJ2-1; DNA: TGTGCCAGCAGTGAAACCGGGGCAGGCTACAATGAGCAGTTCTTC; CDR3: CASSETGAGYNEQFF